The following is a TCR beta chain sequence with its context. What it recognizes is unknown. This record comes from a study of post-analysis software for immune sequencing data. Regarding the study as a whole: Multiple sclerosis patients had significantly lower normalized Chao1 diversity than controls. About 5 TRBV segments were significantly more frequent in patients than in controls. TRBV5-6, TRBV5-1 and TRBV20-1 were among these segments.

Each TCR beta cDNA library carried unique molecular identifiers. TCRdb ran MiXCR on the PCR reads and lists one entry per CDR3 protein. The table records a few hundred thousand distinct CDR3 sequences, 45% of them present only once. V was pared by 2 bases and J by 10 bases, with 15 bases between. Germline CDR1 is MGHRA and CDR2 is YSYEKL. This CDR3 contains 14 residues. Sequences were obtained from blood. The receptor's source is a girl aged 5-17 years with multiple sclerosis. The chain couples TRBV4-1 to TRBJ2-1; D might be TRBD1 or TRBD2, each matching 5 bases. The CDR3 loop reads CASSQLTGGKEQFF. The DNA for the CDR3 is TGCGCCAGCAGCCAACTAACTGGGGGTAAGGAGCAGTTCTTC.